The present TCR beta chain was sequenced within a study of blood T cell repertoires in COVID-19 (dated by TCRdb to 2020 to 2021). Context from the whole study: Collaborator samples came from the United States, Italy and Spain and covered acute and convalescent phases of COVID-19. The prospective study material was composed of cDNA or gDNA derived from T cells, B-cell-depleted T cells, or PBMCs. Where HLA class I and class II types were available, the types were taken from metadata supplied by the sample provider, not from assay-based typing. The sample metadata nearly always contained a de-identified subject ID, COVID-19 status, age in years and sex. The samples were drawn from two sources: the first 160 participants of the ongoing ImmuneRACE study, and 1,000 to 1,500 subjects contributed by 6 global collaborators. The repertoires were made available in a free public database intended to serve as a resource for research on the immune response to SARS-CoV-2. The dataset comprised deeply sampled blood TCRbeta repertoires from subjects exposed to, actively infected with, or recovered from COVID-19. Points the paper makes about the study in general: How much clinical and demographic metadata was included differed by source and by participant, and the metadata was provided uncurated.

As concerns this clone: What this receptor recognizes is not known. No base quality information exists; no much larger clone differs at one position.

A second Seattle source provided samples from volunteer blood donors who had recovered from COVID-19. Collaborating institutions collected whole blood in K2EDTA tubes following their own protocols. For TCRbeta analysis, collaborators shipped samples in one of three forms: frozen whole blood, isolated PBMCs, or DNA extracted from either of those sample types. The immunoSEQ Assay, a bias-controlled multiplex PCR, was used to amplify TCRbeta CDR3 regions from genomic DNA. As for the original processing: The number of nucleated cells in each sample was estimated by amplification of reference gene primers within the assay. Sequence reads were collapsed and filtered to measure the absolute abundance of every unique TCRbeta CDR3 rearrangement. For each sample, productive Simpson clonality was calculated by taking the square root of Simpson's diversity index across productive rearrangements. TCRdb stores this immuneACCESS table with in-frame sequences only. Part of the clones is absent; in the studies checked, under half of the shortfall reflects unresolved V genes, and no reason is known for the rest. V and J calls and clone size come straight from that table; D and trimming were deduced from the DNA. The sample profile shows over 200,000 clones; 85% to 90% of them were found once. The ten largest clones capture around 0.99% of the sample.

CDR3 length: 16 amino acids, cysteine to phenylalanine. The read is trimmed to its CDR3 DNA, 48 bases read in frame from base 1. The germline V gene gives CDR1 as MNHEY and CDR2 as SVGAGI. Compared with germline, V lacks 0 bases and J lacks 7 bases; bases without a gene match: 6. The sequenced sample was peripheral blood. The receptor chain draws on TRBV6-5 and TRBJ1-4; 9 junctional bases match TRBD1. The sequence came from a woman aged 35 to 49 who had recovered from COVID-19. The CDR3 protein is CASSYSPTGGGEKLFF. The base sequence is TGTGCCAGCAGTTACTCCCCGACAGGGGGAGGTGAAAAACTGTTTTTT.